These 20 T cell receptor beta chains originate from one sample sequenced in a study of siplizumab effects on memory and regulatory T cells. TCRdb keeps only in-frame clones here, not all; method: immunoSEQ multiplex PCR. The sample consists of about 100,000 clones, more than 85% of them appearing once. What was sequenced was CD4+ T cells sorted from blood. Every receptor here comes from a human donor in good health.

The chain joins TRBV4-2 to TRBJ2-2, with D tentatively TRBD1 or TRBD2 (5 bases each). This CDR3 contains 16 residues. Germline V gene sequence: CDR1 LGHNA, CDR2 YNFKEQ. Trimming removed 0 bases at V and 2 bases at J, with 10 bases between. CDR3 loop: CASSQDPGPNTGELFF. The CDR3 region has the DNA TGTGCCAGCAGCCAAGACCCGGGACCCAACACCGGGGAGCTGTTTTTT.

J is TRBJ2-2 and V is TRBV5-1; 12 bases fit TRBD2. The trim removed 4 bases at V and 5 bases at J, leaving 3 bases unmatched. Germline CDR1 SGHRS, CDR2 YFSETQ. This CDR3 is built from 15 residues. The CDR3 is CASSPGLAGTGELFF. In nucleotides, the CDR3 is TGCGCCAGCAGCCCAGGACTAGCGGGGACCGGGGAGCTGTTTTTT.

Here the CDR3 reads CASSTTRKSYNEQFF. As DNA, the CDR3 is TGTGCCAGTAGCACGACTAGAAAATCCTACAATGAGCAGTTCTTC. The chain employs TRBV19 and TRBJ2-1; D possibly corresponds to TRBD2 (6 bases). This CDR3 contains 15 residues. Deletions cut 6 bases from V and 1 base from J, with 13 bases between. Germline V lookup: CDR1 LNHDA, CDR2 SQIVND (reference sequence).

V gene TRBV6-1 combines with J gene TRBJ2-7; 9 positions match TRBD1. The CDR3 has 17 residues. Germline CDR1 reads MNHNS; CDR2 reads SASEGT. V lost 1 base, J lost 3 bases, and 10 bases stayed unmatched. CDR3: CASSEEGLTDRGYEQYF. The CDR3 DNA follows: TGTGCCAGCAGTGAAGAAGGGTTGACGGACAGGGGCTACGAGCAGTACTTC.

V usage is TRBV4-1 and J usage is TRBJ1-3, with 9 bases aligning to TRBD1. Germline V gene sequence: CDR1 MGHRA, CDR2 YSYEKL. The J segment lost 1 base and the V segment lost 2 bases, leaving 9 bases of the junction unmatched. The CDR3 length is 18 residues. For the CDR3, the DNA is TGCGCCAGCAGCCAATTACAGGGGGCCAAAAATTCTGGAAACACCATATATTTT. It specifies CASSQLQGAKNSGNTIYF.

The chain carries TRBV7-6 and TRBJ2-2; TRBD2 matches 10 bases. V was clipped by 5 bases and J by 2 bases; unmatched bases: 5. CDR1 and CDR2 from the germline V gene are SGHVS and FNYEAQ. CDR3 length equals 16 residues. In DNA form, the CDR3 reads TGTGCCAGCAGCCCGGAGCGGGGGGGCAACACCGGGGAGCTGTTTTTT. It yields the protein CASSPERGGNTGELFF.

The V gene is TRBV7-6, the J gene TRBJ2-3; D remains ambiguous. The CDR3 consists of 16 residues. Trimming left V 1 base short and J 2 bases short, with 13 bases between. Germline-derived CDR1 and CDR2 are SGHVS and FNYEAQ. CDR3 sequence reads: CASSLGSELYTDTQYF. The DNA for the CDR3 is TGTGCCAGCAGCTTAGGGTCAGAATTATACACAGATACGCAGTATTTT. Full variable domain (missing parts from reference TRBV7-6 and TRBJ2-3): GAGVSQSPRYKVTKRGQDVALRCDPISGHVSLYWYRQALGQGPEFLTYFNYEAQQDKSGLPNDRFSAERPEGSISTLTIQRTEQRDSAMYRCASSLGSELYTDTQYFGPGTRLTVL.

V and J are TRBV5-1 and TRBJ2-7; TRBD1 matches 8 bases. The CDR3 contains 14 residues. The trim removed 3 bases at V and 2 bases at J, leaving 4 bases unmatched. CDR1 is SGHRS, CDR2 YFSETQ, per germline. This CDR3 reads CASSSGQAPYEQYF. CDR3 bases: TGCGCCAGCAGCTCGGGACAGGCCCCCTACGAGCAGTACTTC. Full variable domain (outside the CDR3, taken from reference TRBV5-1 and TRBJ2-7): KAGVTQTPRYLIKTRGQQVTLSCSPISGHRSVSWYQQTPGQGLQFLFEYFSETQRNKGNFPGRFSGRQFSNSRSEMNVSTLELGDSALYLCASSSGQAPYEQYFGPGTRLTVT.

This chain links TRBV25-1 with TRBJ2-7; D may match TRBD1 or TRBD2 (5 bases each). V lost 4 bases and J lost 3, with 13 bases in between. The length of the CDR3 is 14 residues. Germline V lookup: CDR1 MGHDK, CDR2 SYGVNS. CDR3 amino acids: CASSATGTYYEQYF. CDR3 coding DNA: TGTGCCAGCAGTGCTACCGGGACCTACTACGAGCAGTACTTC.

CDR3 sequence (DNA): TGTGCCAGCAGCCTCCTAGCGGGGGGGCTGGAGACCCAGTACTTC. Protein product: CASSLLAGGLETQYF. The chain links TRBV6-5 to TRBJ2-5, with 12 bases fitting TRBD2. The V gene end was trimmed by 6 bases and the J gene end by 5 bases; junction bases not matched to a gene: 7. Germline values: CDR1 MNHEY, CDR2 SVGAGI. The length of the CDR3 is 15 residues.

The chain is built from TRBV7-9 and TRBJ1-2; no clear D gene. The germline V and J ends were trimmed by 4 bases and 8 bases, with 11 bases remaining between them. The CDR3 runs to 12 residues. Germline CDR1 reads SEHNR; CDR2 reads FQNEAQ (reference sequence). The CDR3 DNA sequence: TGTGCCAGCAGCTACGAAACAGCAGGCTACACCTTC. Protein sequence: CASSYETAGYTF.

The chain carries TRBV30 and TRBJ1-5; D is perhaps TRBD1 (5 bases). Trimming cost V 4 bases and J 11 bases, with 24 bases left between them. The CDR3 has 15 residues. Germline V CDR1 and CDR2: GTSNPN, SVGIG (reference sequence). The DNA for the CDR3 is TGTGCCTGGAACCCTTCCCGGGACGGCCGGGGAGCCCAGCATTTT. Translation: CAWNPSRDGRGAQHF.

CDR3 sequence reads: CASSLDRGSYNEQFF. The CDR3 bases are TGTGCCAGCAGCCTCGACAGGGGGTCATACAATGAGCAGTTCTTC. This chain joins TRBV7-3 and TRBJ2-1; 9 positions agree with TRBD1. The CDR3 is 15 amino acids. V lost 5 bases and J lost 4; bases outside the gene matches: 6. Germline CDR1 reads SGHTA; CDR2 reads FQGTGA.

The chain uses TRBV14 and TRBJ1-2; D is unclear. In germline, CDR1 is SGHDN, CDR2 FVKESK. The CDR3 extends over 14 amino acids. Deletions cut 0 bases from V and 7 bases from J, with 12 bases between. The CDR3 region is CASSQDLWVLGYTF. The CDR3 DNA is TGTGCCAGCAGCCAAGATCTCTGGGTCCTTGGCTACACCTTC.

The V and J genes are TRBV6-5 and TRBJ2-3; TRBD1 aligns across 8 bases. This CDR3 is 15 amino acids long. With V trimmed by 2 bases and J by 1 base, 2 bases remained unmatched. The germline V gene has CDR1 MNHEY and CDR2 SVGAGI. CDR3 in DNA: TGTGCCAGCAGTTACCCAGGGGGCGGCACAGATACGCAGTATTTT. Translated: CASSYPGGGTDTQYF.

The genes are TRBV6-5 and TRBJ1-2; weak D call: TRBD1 (6 bases). The CDR3 spans 14 residues. The V gene's germline CDR1 is MNHEY and CDR2 SVGAGI. V was trimmed by 6 bases and J by 6 bases, leaving 17 bases between them. The CDR3 region is CASSNRVRANGYTF. CDR3 sequence (DNA): TGTGCCAGCAGCAACAGGGTCCGCGCCAATGGCTACACCTTC.

The V and J genes are TRBV7-2 and TRBJ1-5; unclear D gene. Germline assignment: CDR1 SGHTA and CDR2 FQGNSA. The CDR3 covers 12 residues. V lost 3 bases to trimming and J lost 7 bases, with 7 bases between them. For the CDR3, the DNA is TGTGCCAGCAGCTTGGACGTCCAGCCCCAGCATTTT. It specifies CASSLDVQPQHF.

In this sample, this clone turned up once. The chain links TRBV5-1 to TRBJ2-7; tentatively, D is TRBD1 (6 bases). The CDR3 totals 15 residues. Trimming took 0 bases from V and 3 from J, leaving 13 bases between them. The germline CDR1 and CDR2 sequences are SGHRS and YFSETQ. The CDR3 protein is CASSLVSGAIYEQYF. The CDR3 DNA reads as TGCGCCAGCAGCTTGGTATCAGGGGCTATCTACGAGCAGTACTTC.

This chain links TRBV7-2 with TRBJ1-2, with TRBD1 matching 7 bases. The CDR3 is 17 amino acids. Germline CDR1 SGHTA, CDR2 FQGNSA. V lost 5 bases to trimming and J lost 3 bases; unmatched junction nucleotides: 15. The CDR3 here is CASSRTGFGLVHYGYTF. The CDR3 DNA follows: TGTGCCAGCAGCCGGACAGGATTTGGTTTGGTACACTATGGCTACACCTTC.

This rearrangement joins TRBV5-4 to TRBJ2-7; D not certain. Germline V gene lookup returns CDR1 SGHNT and CDR2 YYREEE (reference sequence). The CDR3 has 15 amino acids. Trimming shortened V by 2 bases and J by 0 bases, and 12 bases separated the two germline ends. CDR3 sequence (DNA): TGTGCCAGCAGCTTAAGAGAGGCCCCCTCCTACGAGCAGTACTTC. Residues: CASSLREAPSYEQYF.